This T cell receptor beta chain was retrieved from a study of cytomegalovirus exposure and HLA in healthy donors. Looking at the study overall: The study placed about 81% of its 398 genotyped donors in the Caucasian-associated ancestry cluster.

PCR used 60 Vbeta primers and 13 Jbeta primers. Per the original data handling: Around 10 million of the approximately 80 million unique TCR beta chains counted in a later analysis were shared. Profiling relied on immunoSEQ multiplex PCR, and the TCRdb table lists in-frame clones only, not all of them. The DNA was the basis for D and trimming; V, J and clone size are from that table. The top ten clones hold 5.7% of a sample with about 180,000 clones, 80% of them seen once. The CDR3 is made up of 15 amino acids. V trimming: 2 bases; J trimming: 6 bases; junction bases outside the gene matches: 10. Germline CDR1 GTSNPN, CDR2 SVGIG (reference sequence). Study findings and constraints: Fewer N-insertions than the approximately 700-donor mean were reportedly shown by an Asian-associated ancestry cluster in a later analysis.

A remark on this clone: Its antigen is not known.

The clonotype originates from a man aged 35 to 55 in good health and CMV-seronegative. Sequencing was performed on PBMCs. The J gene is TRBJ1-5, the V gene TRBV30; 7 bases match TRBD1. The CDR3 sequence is CAWSPDRTAPQPQHF. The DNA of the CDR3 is TGTGCCTGGAGTCCGGACAGGACGGCGCCTCAGCCCCAGCATTTT.